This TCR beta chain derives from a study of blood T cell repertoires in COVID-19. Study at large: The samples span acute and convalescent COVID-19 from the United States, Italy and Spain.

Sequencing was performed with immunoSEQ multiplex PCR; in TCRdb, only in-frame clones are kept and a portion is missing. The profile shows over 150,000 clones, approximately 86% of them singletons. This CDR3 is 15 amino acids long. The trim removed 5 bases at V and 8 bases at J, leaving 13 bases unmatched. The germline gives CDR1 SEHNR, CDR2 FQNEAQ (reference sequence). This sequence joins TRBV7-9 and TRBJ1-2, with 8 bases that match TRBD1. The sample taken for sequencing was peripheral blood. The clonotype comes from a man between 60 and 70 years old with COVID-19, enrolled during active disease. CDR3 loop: CASSNAGGSLSGYTF. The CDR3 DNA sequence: TGTGCCAGCAGCAACGCAGGGGGCTCACTTTCCGGCTACACCTTC.